This T cell receptor (beta chain) was identified in a study of identical twins. Using its own MiXCR run on the 5' RACE reads, TCRdb lists one record per CDR3 protein. The sample shows around 960,000 distinct CDR3 sequences, 9% to 15% of them seen only once. V lost 6 bases and J 4 bases, leaving 10 bases between the germline ends. This CDR3 has 12 residues. Germline values: CDR1 SEHNR, CDR2 FQNEAQ (reference sequence). These sequences were also reported in another study, on yellow fever vaccine responses in identical twins.

The chain carries TRBV7-9 and TRBJ2-7; D gene uncertain. The sample comprised PBMCs. The origin of this receptor is a woman aged 18-35 years in good health. The CDR3 DNA reads as TGTGCCAGCAGATATGACGCTTACGAGCAGTACTTC. Translating gives CASRYDAYEQYF.